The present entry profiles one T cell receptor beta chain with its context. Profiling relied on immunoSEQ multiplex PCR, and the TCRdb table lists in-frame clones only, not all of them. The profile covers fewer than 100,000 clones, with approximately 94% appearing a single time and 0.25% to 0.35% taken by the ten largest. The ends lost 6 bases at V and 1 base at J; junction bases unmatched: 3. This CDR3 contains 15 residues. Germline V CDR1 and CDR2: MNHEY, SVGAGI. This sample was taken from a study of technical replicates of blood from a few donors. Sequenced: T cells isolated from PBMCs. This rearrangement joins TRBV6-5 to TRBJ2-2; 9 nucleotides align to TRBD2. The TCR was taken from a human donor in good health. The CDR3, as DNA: TGTGCCAGCAGCCGTAGCGGGGGGAACACCGGGGAGCTGTTTTTT. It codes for CASSRSGGNTGELFF.